Below are 11 T cell receptor beta chains sequenced from a single sample in a study of blood T cell repertoires in COVID-19. Generated by immunoSEQ multiplex PCR, the TCRdb table keeps only in-frame clones and is missing some. The sample lists about 380,000 clones, 85% occurring once. Sequencing was carried out using peripheral blood. Source of these receptors: a woman younger than 35 with acute or convalescent COVID-19.

Note on this clone: An end of the junction differs from the germline gene, which may be a read error. The chain carries TRBV20-1 and TRBJ2-3; 10 nucleotides align to TRBD2. This CDR3 has 11 amino acids. Germline-derived CDR1 and CDR2 are DFQATT and SNEGSKA (reference sequence). The DNA of the CDR3 is TGCAGTGCTAGAGATCGTAGCGGGGGGCGATTT. It yields the protein CSARDRSGGRF.

The rearrangement uses TRBV5-6 and TRBJ1-5, with 8 bases that match TRBD1. The CDR3 has 14 residues. After removal of 3 bases from V and 7 bases from J, the junction contained 6 bases not matched to a gene. Per the germline V gene, CDR1 is SGHDT and CDR2 is YYEEEE. The CDR3 nucleotides read TGTGCCAGCAGCTACTCGACAGGGGCCCAGCCCCAGCATTTT. It specifies CASSYSTGAQPQHF.

The chain uses TRBV30 and TRBJ2-1, with a possible D match to TRBD2 (5 bases). CDR3 length equals 13 residues. Germline assignment: CDR1 GTSNPN and CDR2 SVGIG (reference sequence). Trimming took 2 bases from V and 4 from J, leaving 9 bases between them. The CDR3 spells CAWSSWEYNEQFF. For the CDR3, the DNA is TGTGCCTGGAGTAGTTGGGAGTACAATGAGCAGTTCTTC. The complete variable domain, with remaining parts taken from reference TRBV30 and TRBJ2-1, reads SQTIHQWPATLVQPVGSPLSLECTVEGTSNPNLYWYRQAAGRGLQLLFYSVGIGQISSEVPQNLSASRPQDRQFILSSKKLLLSDSGFYLCAWSSWEYNEQFFGPGTRLTVL.

This rearrangement joins TRBV15 to TRBJ2-7, with TRBD2 identical over 7 bases. The germline V gene encodes CDR1 LNHNV and CDR2 YYDKDF (reference sequence). The trim removed 0 bases at V and 5 bases at J, leaving 1 base unmatched. The CDR3 spans 13 residues. CDR3 nucleotides: TGTGCCACCAGCAGAGATGCGGGAGACGAGCAGTACTTC. Its protein is CATSRDAGDEQYF.

V is TRBV7-9 and J is TRBJ2-7, with TRBD1 identical over 7 bases. This CDR3 region has 14 residues. Germline lookup yields CDR1 SEHNR and CDR2 FQNEAQ (reference sequence). CDR3 coding DNA: TGTGCGGCCAGCCAAACCCAGGGGGTGCCGCTTCGGTACTTC. It is translated as CAASQTQGVPLRYF.

This rearrangement joins TRBV2 to TRBJ1-1; D uncertain. The CDR3 extends over 12 amino acids. The V end lost 7 bases, the J end lost 5 bases, and 11 bases lay between the germline ends. CDR1 and CDR2 (germline): SNHLY, FYNNEI. The CDR3 region is CASIAGGTEAFF. In nucleotides, the CDR3 is TGTGCCAGCATCGCAGGAGGGACTGAAGCTTTCTTT.

The chain recombines TRBV18 with TRBJ1-4, with D hard to call. Germline loops: CDR1 KGHSH, CDR2 LQKENI. The CDR3 covers 13 residues. V dropped 3 bases and J dropped 7 bases, with 9 bases sitting between them. The CDR3 sequence is CASSPGFIEKLFF. The CDR3 DNA is TGTGCCAGCTCACCCGGGTTCATTGAAAAACTGTTTTTT. Complete variable domain (other parts from reference TRBV18 and TRBJ1-4): NAGVMQNPRHLVRRRGQEARLRCSPMKGHSHVYWYRQLPEEGLKFMVYLQKENIIDESGMPKERFSAEFPKEGPSILRIQQVVRGDSAAYFCASSPGFIEKLFFGSGTQLSVL.

The chain links TRBV6-5 to TRBJ2-3, with 7 bases fitting TRBD2. Trimming removed 0 bases from V and 0 bases from J; junction bases left unmatched: 3. Germline CDR1 and CDR2: MNHEY and SVGAGI. This CDR3 contains 16 residues. The CDR3 is CASSYSTAGSTDTQYF. The CDR3 DNA reads TGTGCCAGCAGTTACTCGACAGCGGGGAGCACAGATACGCAGTATTTT.

J is TRBJ1-2 and V is TRBV2, with D possibly TRBD1 on 5 matching bases. This CDR3 has 12 residues. Trimming removed 4 bases from V and 5 bases from J, with 8 bases in between. Germline V gives CDR1 SNHLY, CDR2 FYNNEI. CDR3 loop: CASSVRQYGYTF. Written as DNA, the CDR3 is TGTGCCAGCAGTGTGCGACAGTATGGCTACACCTTC.

This clone was seen just once. This sequence joins TRBV12-3 or TRBV12-4 and TRBJ1-2; 8 positions match TRBD1. J was trimmed by 2 bases and V by 6 bases; bases with no gene match: 2. The CDR3 consists of 13 residues. CDR3 nucleotide sequence: TGTGCCAGCAGCAGGGGGCGGAACTATGGCTACACCTTC. Its translation: CASSRGRNYGYTF.

In its sample, this clone was seen once. V and J are TRBV4-1 and TRBJ2-5; D perhaps matches TRBD2 (6 bases). The CDR3 is made up of 15 amino acids. Per germline, CDR1 MGHRA and CDR2 YSYEKL. Trimming removed 1 base at V and 0 bases at J, with 9 bases between. CDR3: CASSQVGGNQETQYF. The CDR3 nucleotides are TGCGCCAGCAGCCAAGTTGGCGGGAACCAAGAGACCCAGTACTTC.